This T cell receptor beta chain was captured in a study of PD-L1 blockade in urothelial cancer (TCRdb year 2017). Concerning the study at large: Every patient began therapy in 2014 and was given atezolizumab 1,200 mg intravenously every 3 weeks. The study, an exploratory multi-omic analysis, examined somatic, immune and clinical correlates of response to PD-L1 blockade with atezolizumab in urothelial cancer. In the same patients, whole exome sequencing and RNA sequencing of pretreatment tumors were performed in addition to TCR sequencing. Some 30 patients had pretreatment blood TCR-seq, about 24 had at least one posttreatment blood collection, and about 24 had tumor TCR-seq. Durable clinical benefit meant progression-free survival longer than 6 months, and TCR features were also tested against progression-free and overall survival. Blood samples were analyzed at 3 weeks after treatment start (second dose) and at 6 weeks after treatment start. Durable clinical benefit was achieved by nine patients and was not achieved by 20 patients. A median of about 150,000 T cells and approximately 83,000 unique TCRs was obtained from blood samples, and a median clonality of roughly 0.08 was observed. Patients had an ECOG performance status of 0 or 1 and had received between 0 and 3 prior chemotherapy regimens. About 85% of the roughly 29 patients were males with bladder-origin urothelial cancer, and about 65% of the roughly 30 reported a prior smoking history. Pretreatment tumor samples, along with matched peripheral blood serially collected before and after atezolizumab treatment, were subjected to TCR sequencing.

The paper's findings and limits, for the study overall: Improved progression-free and overall survival was associated with having pretreatment peripheral blood TCR clonality below the median. Because the sample size was small (n of about 30) and many of the analyses were exploratory, the results are meant to be hypothesis-generating. Patients with durable benefit showed greater expansion of tumor-associated TCR clones in peripheral blood 3 weeks after starting treatment (n of about 21, p = 0.022).

Points on this clone: The antigen it recognizes is unknown. No quality values exist for individual bases; no much larger clone is one base distant.

Each PCR received spiked-in synthetic TCR analog templates so that absolute template abundance could be estimated from read counts. The immunoSEQ assay was used to amplify TCRbeta CDR3 regions from genomic DNA with bias-controlled V and J gene primers. Sequencing of rearranged TCRbeta segments was done at approximately 20X coverage. Per the authors' processing: Clustering was used to correct sequencing errors, and CDR3s were annotated against IMGT to assign V, D and J genes. Only productive TCRbeta rearrangements were used in downstream analyses, excluding out-of-frame or stop-codon sequences. To compute clonality, Shannon entropy was normalized by the log of the number of unique productive sequences and then subtracted from one. Fisher's exact test with Benjamini-Hochberg correction, using a cutoff of adjusted p below 0.01, was how clones that differed between time points or between blood and tumor were identified. TCRdb provides this immuneACCESS table in a form limited to in-frame rearrangements. Some clones are lacking; in checked studies, under half of them reflect an unresolved V gene, and why the rest are absent is not known. The DNA gave D and trimming, while V, J and clone size come from that table. Recorded for this sample are tens of thousands of clones; 75% to 90% of them occurred a single time. The top ten clones comprise approximately 15% of the sample.

The time point label, read with the paper, signifies: pretreatment peripheral blood. A cohort of more than 25 patients with locally advanced or metastatic urothelial carcinoma, treated at Memorial Sloan Kettering on a trial protocol, was included. Peripheral blood mononuclear cells were collected pretreatment and during treatment, with between 1 and 8 total time points per patient. The Qiagen DNeasy Blood extraction kit was used to purify genomic DNA from total PBMCs and from tumor samples. Collected pretreatment and during treatment, PBMCs were isolated and stored as previously described. Specimen: PBMCs, collected around atezolizumab (anti-PD-L1) treatment. This clonotype was sampled from a man aged 55-75 years with urothelial cancer.

The DNA sequence is as follows: TGTGCCAGCAGTGAAGGACTAGCCGCAGAGACCCAGTACTTC. Translated, it gives CASSEGLAAETQYF. The chain links TRBV2 with TRBJ2-5; TRBD2 matches 7 bases in the middle. Its CDR3 holds 14 amino acids, cysteine through phenylalanine. Left in the record is the CDR3 DNA by itself, 42 bases read in frame from the first base. CDR1 and CDR2, looked up from the germline V gene, are SNHLY and FYNNEI. V loses 1 base at its end and J loses 4 bases; junction bases beyond the gene matches: 3.